Following are 11 T cell receptor beta chains from one sample sequenced in a study of cytomegalovirus exposure and HLA in healthy donors. Researchers ran the PCR with 60 Vbeta and 13 Jbeta primers. TCRdb's table, derived via immunoSEQ multiplex PCR, lists solely in-frame clones and lacks some. The profile shows around 150,000 clones, around three quarters of them singletons. Sequencing was performed on PBMCs. The receptors here all came from a young man in good health.

The chain joins TRBV4-3 to TRBJ2-1, with 16 nucleotides matching TRBD2. This CDR3 has 15 amino acids. V trimming: 5 bases; J trimming: 12 bases; junction bases outside the gene matches: 7. Per germline, CDR1 LGHNA and CDR2 YSLEER. The CDR3 loop reads CASSAGTSGRAMQFF. CDR3 in DNA: TGCGCCAGCAGCGCCGGGACTAGCGGGAGGGCCATGCAGTTCTTC.

Worth noting for this clone: The junction departs from the called germline gene at one end, perhaps through a read error. The chain combines TRBV27 with TRBJ2-7; TRBD2 matches at 14 bases. CDR3 length: 16 residues. Germline loops: CDR1 MNHEY, CDR2 SMNVEV (reference sequence). DNA for the CDR3: TGTGCCAGCGGCGCATACCCGGGACTAGCGGGAGACAGTCGGCACTTC. Translated, it gives CASGAYPGLAGDSRHF.

This rearrangement joins TRBV9 to TRBJ2-5, with D uncertain. The CDR3 consists of 16 residues. Germline V gene data show CDR1 as SGDLS and CDR2 as YYNGEE. The V gene lost 2 bases and the J gene lost 4 bases, with 18 bases spanning the gap. The CDR3 here is CASSVWQSENRETQYF. CDR3 bases: TGTGCCAGCAGCGTTTGGCAGAGCGAAAATCGAGAGACCCAGTACTTC.

This sequence joins TRBV13 and TRBJ1-1; 8 nucleotides line up with TRBD1. CDR3 length: 15 residues. V gave up 7 bases and J gave up 4 bases; unmatched junction bases: 11. Germline V gene lookup returns CDR1 PRHDT and CDR2 FYEKMQ (reference sequence). In DNA, the CDR3 is TGTGCCAGCACGTCAGGGGGCGCAAGGGCCACTGAAGCTTTCTTT. As protein: CASTSGGARATEAFF.

V is TRBV23-1 and J is TRBJ1-2, with D tentatively TRBD1 (5 bases). TRBV23-1 counts as an open reading frame of uncertain function. CDR3 size: 15 residues. V dropped 1 base and J dropped 4 bases, with 13 bases sitting between them. Here the CDR3 DNA reads TGCGCCAGCAGTCAATTATCCCCAGGGCTCTATGGCTACACCTTC. It encodes CASSQLSPGLYGYTF.

The genes are TRBV19 and TRBJ2-2; 9 nucleotides match TRBD1. Looked up from germline, CDR1 is LNHDA and CDR2 is SQIVND (reference sequence). The CDR3 runs 15 residues. J was trimmed by 6 bases and V by 5 bases; bases with no gene match: 7. As DNA, the CDR3 is TGTGCCAGTAGTCGCCGGGACAGGGTCCCCGGGGAGCTGTTTTTT. It is translated as CASSRRDRVPGELFF. The full variable domain, rest sourced from reference TRBV19 and TRBJ2-2, is DGGITQSPKYLFRKEGQNVTLSCEQNLNHDAMYWYRQDPGQGLRLIYYSQIVNDFQKGDIAEGYSVSREKKESFPLTVTSAQKNPTAFYLCASSRRDRVPGELFFGEGSRLTVL.

The chain joins TRBV5-1 to TRBJ2-5; 10 positions agree with TRBD2. The CDR3 covers 16 residues. Germline CDR1 SGHRS, CDR2 YFSETQ. With V trimmed by 1 base and J by 5 bases, 8 bases remained unmatched. The CDR3 region has the DNA TGCGCCAGCAGCTTGCCTGAAGCGGGAGGGCCGGAGACCCAGTACTTC. Translating it yields CASSLPEAGGPETQYF.

A remark on this clone: One end of the junction varies from germline; a read error may be responsible. This chain joins TRBV7-9 and TRBJ2-1, with unresolved D. This CDR3 spans 11 amino acids. Germline-derived CDR1 and CDR2 are SEHNR and FQNEAQ (reference sequence). The CDR3 DNA reads as TGTTCCAGCACCTTCCAAAATGAGCAGTTCTTC. Translating it yields CSSTFQNEQFF.

This rearrangement joins TRBV29-1 to TRBJ1-1; D might be TRBD1 (5 bases). V dropped 8 bases and J dropped 7 bases, with 17 bases sitting between them. Germline assignment: CDR1 SQVTM and CDR2 ANQGSEA. CDR3 length: 12 amino acids. CDR3 nucleotides: TGCAGCCCTGGGGGGGACTGGAATGAAGCTTTCTTT. As protein: CSPGGDWNEAFF.

This clone was detected once. This rearrangement joins TRBV18 to TRBJ1-2; D gene ambiguous. The CDR3 runs 15 residues. V gave up 1 base and J gave up 0 bases, with 9 bases separating them. From germline, CDR1 is KGHSH and CDR2 LQKENI. This chain's CDR3 is CASSPRADPNYGYTF. CDR3 DNA: TGTGCCAGCTCACCACGGGCCGATCCTAACTATGGCTACACCTTC.

The chain combines TRBV6-1 with TRBJ2-7; weak D call: TRBD2 (6 bases). Germline loops: CDR1 MNHNS, CDR2 SASEGT. The CDR3 is 15 residues long. Trimming cost V 8 bases and J 2 bases, with 19 bases left between them. CDR3 region: CASRLDYDRAYEQYF. The CDR3 DNA follows: TGTGCCAGCCGACTAGATTACGATCGGGCCTACGAGCAGTACTTC.